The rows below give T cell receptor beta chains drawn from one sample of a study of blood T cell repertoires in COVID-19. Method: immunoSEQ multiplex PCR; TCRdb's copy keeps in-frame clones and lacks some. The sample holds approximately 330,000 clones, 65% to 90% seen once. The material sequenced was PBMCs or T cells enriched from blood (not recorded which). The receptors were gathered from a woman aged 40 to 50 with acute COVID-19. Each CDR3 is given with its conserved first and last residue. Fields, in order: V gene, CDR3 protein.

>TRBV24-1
CATSQGQGYGYTF
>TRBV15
CATSRGSSRGNQPQHF
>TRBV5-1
CASSLAGREGQPQHF
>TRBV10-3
CAISEDSVNYGYTF
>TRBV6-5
CASSSPGGWAFF
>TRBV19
CASSTGVGGYTF
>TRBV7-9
CASSLQGPGEQYF
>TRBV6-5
CASSPGLINTGELFF
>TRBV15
CATSRAPGVGTNEKLFF
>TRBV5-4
CASSFMSGRAAETQYF
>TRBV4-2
CASSPTGGPRNEQFF
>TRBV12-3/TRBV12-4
CASSSSSNYGYTF
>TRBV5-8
CASSLETGGLSYNEQFF
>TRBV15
CATGQSTLEAFF